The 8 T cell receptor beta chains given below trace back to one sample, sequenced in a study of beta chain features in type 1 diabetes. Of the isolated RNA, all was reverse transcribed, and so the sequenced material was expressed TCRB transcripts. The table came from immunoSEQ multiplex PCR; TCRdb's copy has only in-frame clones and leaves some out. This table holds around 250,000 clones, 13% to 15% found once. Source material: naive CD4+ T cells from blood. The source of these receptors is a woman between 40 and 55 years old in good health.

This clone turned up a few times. As DNA, the CDR3 is TGTGCCAGCTCACCAGAAAGGAGCACCGGGGAGCTGTTTTTT. This encodes CASSPERSTGELFF. V usage is TRBV18 and J usage is TRBJ2-2; D is unclear. Germline lookup yields CDR1 KGHSH and CDR2 LQKENI. The CDR3 has 14 amino acids. The V gene lost 2 bases and the J gene lost 4 bases, with 8 bases spanning the gap.

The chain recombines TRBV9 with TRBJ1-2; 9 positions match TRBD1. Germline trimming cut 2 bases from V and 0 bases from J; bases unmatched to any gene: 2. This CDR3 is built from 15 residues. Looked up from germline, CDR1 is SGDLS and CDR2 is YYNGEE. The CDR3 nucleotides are TGTGCCAGCAGCGTCCGGGACAGGGCTAACTATGGCTACACCTTC. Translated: CASSVRDRANYGYTF.

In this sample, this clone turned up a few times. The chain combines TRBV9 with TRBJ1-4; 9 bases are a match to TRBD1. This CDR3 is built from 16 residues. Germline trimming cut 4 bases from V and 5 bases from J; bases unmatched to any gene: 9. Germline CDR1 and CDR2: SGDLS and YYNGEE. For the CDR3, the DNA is TGTGCCAGCAGCCTACGGAGTGGACAGGGGAATGAAAAACTGTTTTTT. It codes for CASSLRSGQGNEKLFF.

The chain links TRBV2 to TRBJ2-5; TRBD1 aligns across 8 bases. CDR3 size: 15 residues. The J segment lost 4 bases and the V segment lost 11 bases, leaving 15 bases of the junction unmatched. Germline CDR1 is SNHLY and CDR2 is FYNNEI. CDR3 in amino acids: CAGRGWAGGLETQYF. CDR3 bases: TGTGCCGGACGAGGGTGGGCAGGGGGCCTAGAGACCCAGTACTTC.

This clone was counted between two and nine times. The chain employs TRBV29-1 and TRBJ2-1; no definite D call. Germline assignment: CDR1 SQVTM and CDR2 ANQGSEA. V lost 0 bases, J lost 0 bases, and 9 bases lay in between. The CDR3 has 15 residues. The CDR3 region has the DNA TGCAGCGTTGAAGATTTCGCGAGCTCCTACAATGAGCAGTTCTTC. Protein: CSVEDFASSYNEQFF.

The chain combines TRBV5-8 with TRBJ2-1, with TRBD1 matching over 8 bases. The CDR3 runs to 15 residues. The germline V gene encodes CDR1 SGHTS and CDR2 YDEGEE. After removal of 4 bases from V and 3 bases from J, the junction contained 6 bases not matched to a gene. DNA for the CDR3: TGTGCCAGCAGCCGCGGGACAGGAATCTACAATGAGCAGTTCTTC. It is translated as CASSRGTGIYNEQFF.

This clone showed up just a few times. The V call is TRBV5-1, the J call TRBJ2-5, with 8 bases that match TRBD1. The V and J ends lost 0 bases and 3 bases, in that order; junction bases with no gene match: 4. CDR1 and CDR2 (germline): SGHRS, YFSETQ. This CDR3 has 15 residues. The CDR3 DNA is TGCGCCAGCAGCTTGGGGGGGACAGGAGAAGAGACCCAGTACTTC. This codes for CASSLGGTGEETQYF.

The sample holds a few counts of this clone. CDR3 residues: CASSLDPGTGIGYTF. In DNA, the CDR3 is TGTGCCAGCAGCTTAGATCCCGGGACAGGGATTGGCTACACCTTC. This chain links TRBV7-8 with TRBJ1-2; 9 bases match TRBD1. The V and J ends lost 1 base and 7 bases, in that order; junction bases with no gene match: 7. This CDR3 has 15 amino acids. CDR1 is SGHVS, CDR2 FQNEAQ, per germline.